A single T cell receptor (beta chain) is shown here with its context. Its antigen is unidentified. V was clipped by 2 bases and J by 5 bases, with 7 bases between them. This CDR3 region has 13 residues. Germline CDR1 and CDR2: SNHLY and FYNNEI. Relapses following autologous stem cell transplantation were seen in all patients, with brentuximab vedotin exposure varying. The data belong to a study of PD-1 blockade in classical Hodgkin lymphoma. Study information: Intravenous delivery of nivolumab at 3 mg/kg to patients occurred every 2 weeks. General study results and limits: CD4+ TCR diversity, unlike CD8+, rose significantly by C4D1. Sources of repertoire differences remain undefined, possibly disease activity or prior therapy. For complete responders, baseline diversity was comparable to that of newly diagnosed patients.

Repertoires were generated with immunoSEQ multiplex PCR, while TCRdb's copy carries only in-frame clones and drops some. The sample has some 17,000 clones; more than 75% are singletons. This receptor was identified in a human donor with classical Hodgkin lymphoma. The chain recombines TRBV2 with TRBJ1-5, with D unresolved. Source: peripheral blood mononuclear cells (PBMCs), taken before the second cycle of nivolumab. CDR3: CASSEIPDQPQHF. The CDR3 DNA is TGTGCCAGCAGTGAAATTCCGGATCAGCCCCAGCATTTT.